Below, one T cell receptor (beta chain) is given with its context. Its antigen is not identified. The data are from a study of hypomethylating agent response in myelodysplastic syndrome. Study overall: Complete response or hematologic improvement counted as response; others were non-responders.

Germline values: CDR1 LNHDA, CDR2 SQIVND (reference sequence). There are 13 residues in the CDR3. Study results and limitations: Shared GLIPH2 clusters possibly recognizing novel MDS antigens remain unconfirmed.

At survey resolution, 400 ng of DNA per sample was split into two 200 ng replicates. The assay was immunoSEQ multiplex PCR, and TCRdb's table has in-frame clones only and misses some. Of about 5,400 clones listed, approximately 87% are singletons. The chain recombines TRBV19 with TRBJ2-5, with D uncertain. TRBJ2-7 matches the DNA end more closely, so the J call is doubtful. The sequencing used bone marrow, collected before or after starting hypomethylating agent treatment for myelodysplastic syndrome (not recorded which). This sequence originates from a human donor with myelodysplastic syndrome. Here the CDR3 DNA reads TGTGCCAGTAGTATAACAGACAACTACGAGCAGTACTTC. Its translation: CASSITDNYEQYF.